These T cell receptor beta chains were read from a single sample in a study of post-analysis software for immune sequencing data. TCRdb redid the calling of the PCR reads with MiXCR, one entry per CDR3 protein. This sample yields about 620,000 distinct CDR3 sequences, of which about 40% are seen a single time; over 1.5% belongs to the top ten. Sequenced input: blood. The origin of the receptors is a girl aged 10 to 17 with multiple sclerosis. The CDR3 runs from the conserved cysteine through the conserved F or W. Fields, in order: clone size, V gene, J gene, D gene, CDR3 DNA, CDR3 protein. The D gene is left open where the match is weak. Not all rows give a size; the values are once, few, many and, for expanded clones, a class.

>once|TRBV12-3/TRBV12-4|TRBJ2-3|TRBD2
TGTGCCAGCAGTTCCTCTAGCGGGAGGCGTTACACAGATACGCAGTATTTT
CASSSSSGRRYTDTQYF
>.|TRBV12-3/TRBV12-4|TRBJ2-7|.
TGTGCCAGCAGGCCTCAGGGACTCGAGCAGTACTTC
CASRPQGLEQYF
>.|TRBV7-9|TRBJ2-7|.
TGTGCCAGCAGCTTATTCCCCGCCTACGAGCAGTACTTC
CASSLFPAYEQYF
>once|TRBV6-1|TRBJ2-7|TRBD1
TGTGCCAGCAAGGAGGGGAGCAGGGGGCGCGAGCAGTACTTC
CASKEGSRGREQYF
>few|TRBV29-1|TRBJ2-7|TRBD2
TGCAGCGTTGTCCGGGGGAGGGAACGATCCTACGAGCAGTACTTC
CSVVRGRERSYEQYF
>.|TRBV20-1|TRBJ1-5|.
TGCAGTGCTTCGGACAGTAGCAATCAGCCCCAGCATTTT
CSASDSSNQPQHF
>.|TRBV10-3|TRBJ2-5|TRBD2
TGTGCCATCAGTGAGCGGCCGGCGACTAGCGGGGGCCGAATCCAAGAGACCCAGTACTTC
CAISERPATSGGRIQETQYF
>.|TRBV4-2|TRBJ2-3|TRBD1
TGTGCCAGCAGCCAAGACAGGACAGGGGGCGCAGATACGCAGTATTTT
CASSQDRTGGADTQYF
>.|TRBV6-1|TRBJ1-2|.
TGTGCCACCGCGGTCGTCTTTGGCTACACCTTC
CATAVVFGYTF
>few|TRBV7-3|TRBJ1-2|TRBD1
TGTGCCAGCAGCTTTGGGACAGGGCTTGGTGGCTACACCTTC
CASSFGTGLGGYTF
>few|TRBV9|TRBJ2-1|TRBD2
TGTGCCAGCAGCGTAGGTAGCGGGGGGGCCAATGAGCAGTTCTTC
CASSVGSGGANEQFF
>few|TRBV7-9|TRBJ1-1|TRBD1
TGTGCCAGCAGCTTAGCGGAATTAAGGACAGGGGGCGTGCGGAACACTGAAGCTTTCTTT
CASSLAELRTGGVRNTEAFF